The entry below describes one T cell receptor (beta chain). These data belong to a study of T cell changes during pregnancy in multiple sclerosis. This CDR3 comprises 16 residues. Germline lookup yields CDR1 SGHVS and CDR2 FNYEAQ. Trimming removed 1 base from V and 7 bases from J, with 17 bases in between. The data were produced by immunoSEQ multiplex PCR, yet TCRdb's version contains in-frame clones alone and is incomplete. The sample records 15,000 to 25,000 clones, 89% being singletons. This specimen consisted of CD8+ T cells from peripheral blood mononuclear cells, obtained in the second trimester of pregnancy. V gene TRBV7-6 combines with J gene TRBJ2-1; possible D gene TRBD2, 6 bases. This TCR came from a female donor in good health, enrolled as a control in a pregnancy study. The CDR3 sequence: CASSLVAWGDPNEQFF. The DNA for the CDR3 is TGTGCCAGCAGCTTAGTGGCGTGGGGGGACCCAAATGAGCAGTTCTTC.